The clone carrying this TCR beta chain was observed a few times. The entry originates in a study of blood T cells in healthy people across ages. Caucasian individuals from Russia who were healthy and aged 6 to 90 acted as donors. PCR was performed a second time for roughly 7 to 12 cycles using a sample-barcoded 5' primer and a J-beta primer mix. One entry per CDR3 protein, called by TCRdb with MiXCR from the 5' RACE reads. This sample has approximately 1,700,000 distinct CDR3 sequences, with about two fifths found just once. CDR1 is SGHRS, CDR2 YFSETQ, per germline. Trimming took 0 bases from V and 7 from J, leaving 14 bases between them. This CDR3 spans 15 amino acids.

Source material: blood. The sequence came from a human donor in good health. The J gene is TRBJ1-5, the V gene TRBV5-1, with D unresolved. CDR3 sequence reads: CASSLGPGAGQPQHF. CDR3 coding DNA: TGCGCCAGCAGCTTGGGGCCGGGTGCGGGGCAGCCCCAGCATTTT.